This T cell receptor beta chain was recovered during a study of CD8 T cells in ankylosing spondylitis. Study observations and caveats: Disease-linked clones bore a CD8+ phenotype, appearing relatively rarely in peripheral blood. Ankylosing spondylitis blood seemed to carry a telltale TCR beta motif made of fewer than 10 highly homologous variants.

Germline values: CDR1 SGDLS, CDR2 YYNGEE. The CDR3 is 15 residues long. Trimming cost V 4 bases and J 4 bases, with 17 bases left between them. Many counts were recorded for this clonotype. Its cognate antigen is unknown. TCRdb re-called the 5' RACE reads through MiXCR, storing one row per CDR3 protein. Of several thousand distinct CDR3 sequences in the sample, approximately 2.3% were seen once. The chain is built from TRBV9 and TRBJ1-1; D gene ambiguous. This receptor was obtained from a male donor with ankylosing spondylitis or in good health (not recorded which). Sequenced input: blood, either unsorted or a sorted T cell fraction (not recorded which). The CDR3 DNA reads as TGTGCCAGCAGCCCCTACAGTAAGGCGGTCACTGAAGCTTTCTTT. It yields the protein CASSPYSKAVTEAFF.